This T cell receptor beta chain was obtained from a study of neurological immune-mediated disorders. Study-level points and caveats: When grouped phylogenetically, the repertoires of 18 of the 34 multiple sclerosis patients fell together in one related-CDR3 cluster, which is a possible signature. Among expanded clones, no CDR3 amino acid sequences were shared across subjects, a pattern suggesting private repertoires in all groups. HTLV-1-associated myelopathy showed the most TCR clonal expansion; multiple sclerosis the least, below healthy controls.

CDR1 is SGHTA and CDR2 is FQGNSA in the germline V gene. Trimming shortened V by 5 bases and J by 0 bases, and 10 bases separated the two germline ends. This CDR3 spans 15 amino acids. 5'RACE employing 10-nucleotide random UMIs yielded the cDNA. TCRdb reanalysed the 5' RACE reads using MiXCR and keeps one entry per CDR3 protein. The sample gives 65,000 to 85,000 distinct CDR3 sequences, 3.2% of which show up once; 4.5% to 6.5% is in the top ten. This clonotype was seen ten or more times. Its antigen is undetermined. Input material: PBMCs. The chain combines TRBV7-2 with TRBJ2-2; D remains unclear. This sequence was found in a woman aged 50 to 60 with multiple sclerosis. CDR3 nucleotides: TGTGCCAGCAGCCGCCTCTATTCGAACACCGGGGAGCTGTTTTTT. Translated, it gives CASSRLYSNTGELFF.